What follows are 31 T cell receptor beta chains derived from one specimen sequenced in a study of metastatic and nonmetastatic thyroid tumors. Each patient went into thyroid surgery without having received any treatment. TCRdb reanalyzed the PCR reads via MiXCR. Of almost 35,000 clones in the sample, over 15% are singletons; the top ten hold 3.4%. Sample: blood. The receptors stem from a female donor with papillary thyroid cancer or a benign thyroid nodule (not recorded which). Some clones in this sample may be carry-over from other donors' samples.

This clone came up many times. The J gene is TRBJ2-3, the V gene TRBV3-1; 9 bases line up with TRBD2. This CDR3 comprises 16 residues. The germline gives CDR1 LGHDT, CDR2 YNNKEL (reference sequence). V gave up 7 bases and J gave up 7 bases; unmatched junction bases: 15. CDR3 coding DNA: TGTGCCAGCACCCGAGGCGGGAGGGCCCTTAAGAATACGCAGTATTTT. Residues: CASTRGGRALKNTQYF.

In this sample, this clone turned up many times. The rearrangement links TRBV12-3 or TRBV12-4 to TRBJ2-1; the D is unclear. The CDR3 consists of 11 residues. Trimming pared 4 bases from V and 11 bases from J, leaving 9 bases between. This CDR3 is CASSYSMQQFF. The DNA for the CDR3 is TGTGCCAGCAGTTATTCCATGCAGCAGTTCTTC.

This clone has ten or more counts. The CDR3 loop reads CASSPAGEDTEAFF. The CDR3 DNA is TGTGCCAGCTCACCAGCCGGGGAGGACACTGAAGCTTTCTTT. V gene TRBV18 combines with J gene TRBJ1-1; unclear D gene. Germline CDR1 is KGHSH and CDR2 is LQKENI. The ends were cut back, 2 bases at V and 3 bases at J, with 10 bases in the middle. The CDR3 contains 14 residues.

This clone was seen more than once but under ten times. The chain has TRBV10-3 and TRBJ2-7; 11 bases are a match to TRBD1. After removal of 6 bases from V and 6 bases from J, the junction contained 4 bases not matched to a gene. The CDR3 loop spans 13 amino acids. Germline CDR1 and CDR2: ENHRY and SYGVKD. CDR3: CAIRRDRGFEQYF. The CDR3, as DNA: TGTGCCATCAGGAGGGACAGGGGGTTCGAGCAGTACTTC.

A note on this clone: A read error may be the cause here, since a much bigger clone is one base away. In DNA form, the CDR3 reads TGTGCCAGCAACAAAGACGGACGTGCATATCCGCAGTATTTT. Protein product: CASNKDGRAYPQYF. V and J are TRBV14 and TRBJ2-3; D not resolved. The CDR3 totals 14 residues. Trimming removed 7 bases from V and 10 bases from J, with 21 bases in between. Looked up from germline, CDR1 is SGHDN and CDR2 is FVKESK.

There are many counts of this clone. The gene calls are TRBV12-3 or TRBV12-4 and TRBJ2-1; the D gene is possibly TRBD2 (6 bases). The CDR3 sequence is 12 residues long. V lost 5 bases and J lost 9, with 11 bases in between. The CDR3 loop is CASSRRLVEQFF. The CDR3 nucleotides are TGTGCCAGCAGTCGAAGACTAGTTGAGCAGTTCTTC.

As for this clone: Possible read error: a much larger clone is one base away. V is TRBV6-4 and J is TRBJ2-3, with 7 bases aligning to TRBD2. Germline CDR1 reads MRHNA; CDR2 reads SNTAGT. The CDR3 sequence is 15 residues long. J gave up 4 bases and V 8 bases, and 12 bases lay outside the gene matches. The chain's CDR3 is CASVDGGRGADTQYF. The CDR3, as DNA: TGTGCCAGCGTTGACGGCGGGAGAGGGGCAGATACGCAGTATTTT.

This clone was seen at least ten times. V and J are TRBV18 and TRBJ1-1; D not certain. Germline values: CDR1 KGHSH, CDR2 LQKENI. Trimming removed 0 bases from V and 7 bases from J, with 9 bases in between. CDR3 length: 13 amino acids. CDR3 sequence: CASSPPSGREAFF. The CDR3, as DNA: TGTGCCAGCTCACCACCGTCAGGACGTGAAGCTTTCTTT.

The table lists this clone with many counts. The chain uses TRBV9 and TRBJ2-7; D is unresolved. V shed 4 bases and J shed 6 bases, with 11 bases lying between them. CDR3 size: 12 residues. Germline CDR1 is SGDLS and CDR2 is YYNGEE. The CDR3, as DNA: TGTGCCAGCAGCCTCCTCCCAGGCGAGCAGTACTTC. It specifies CASSLLPGEQYF.

Ten or more counts support this clone. The CDR3 nucleotides are TGTGCCAGGGGGGGCGGTGGGGTAGCGGGGCCCTACGAGCAGTACTTC. This translates into CARGGGGVAGPYEQYF. The chain is built from TRBV6-1 and TRBJ2-7; TRBD2 matches 8 bases. This CDR3 region has 16 residues. The germline V gene has CDR1 MNHNS and CDR2 SASEGT. V shed 9 bases and J 2 bases; nucleotides not matched to a gene: 15.

Many counts were recorded for this clone. V and J are TRBV4-1 and TRBJ1-6; possibly TRBD1 for D (6 bases). V dropped 2 bases and J dropped 11 bases, with 13 bases sitting between them. Germline CDR1 and CDR2: MGHRA and YSYEKL. The CDR3 sequence is 14 residues long. CDR3 amino acids: CASSQSQGLPPLHF. CDR3 sequence (DNA): TGCGCCAGCAGCCAAAGCCAGGGGTTGCCACCCCTCCACTTT.

This clone was recorded many times. The chain employs TRBV7-3 and TRBJ2-3; 7 bases line up with TRBD2. The V gene end was trimmed by 6 bases and the J gene end by 2 bases; junction bases not matched to a gene: 8. The CDR3 has 15 residues. Germline CDR1 SGHTA, CDR2 FQGTGA. CDR3 sequence: CASRETSASTDTQYF. The CDR3 DNA sequence: TGTGCCAGCAGAGAAACTAGCGCTTCCACAGATACGCAGTATTTT.

As for this clone: A much larger clone lies a single base off, so this may be a read error. The identical CDR3 is also encoded by other nucleotide sequences in the sample. The V and J genes are TRBV27 and TRBJ2-2; no clear D gene. V was cut by 0 bases and J by 6 bases, with 17 bases left in between. The CDR3 has 17 amino acids. Germline V CDR1 and CDR2: MNHEY, SMNVEV (reference sequence). In nucleotides, the CDR3 is TGTGCCAGCAGTTTATCGCAGGTGAGTCAAGTTGCCGGGGAGCTGTTTTTT. This encodes CASSLSQVSQVAGELFF.

The V call is TRBV6-1, the J call TRBJ2-7, with a possible D match to TRBD2 (6 bases). Trimming cost V 7 bases and J 7 bases, with 20 bases left between them. The germline V gene has CDR1 MNHNS and CDR2 SASEGT. The CDR3 has 14 residues. The CDR3 sequence is CASTASVNWGEQYF. The DNA for the CDR3 is TGTGCCAGCACTGCTAGCGTGAATTGGGGGGAGCAGTACTTC.

This clone has more than one count but fewer than ten. This CDR3 reads CASRAADYGYTF. For the CDR3, the DNA is TGTGCCAGCAGGGCCGCGGACTATGGCTACACCTTC. The chain carries TRBV6-1 and TRBJ1-2; no definite D call. Germline V gene sequence: CDR1 MNHNS, CDR2 SASEGT. The CDR3 runs 12 residues. Trimming shortened V by 6 bases and J by 3 bases, and 8 bases separated the two germline ends.

Remarks on this clone: The sample has other DNA sequences that encode this CDR3 too. The chain combines TRBV10-1 with TRBJ2-5; D is perhaps TRBD2 (5 bases). Deletions cut 2 bases from V and 2 bases from J, with 12 bases between. The germline V gene encodes CDR1 WNHNN and CDR2 SYGVQD (reference sequence). The CDR3 runs 15 residues. CDR3 nucleotides: TGCGCCAGCAGTGAGGGAAGACGCGGGCAAGAGACCCAGTACTTC. Its protein is CASSEGRRGQETQYF.

The chain uses TRBV7-9 and TRBJ2-3, with D possibly TRBD1 on 5 matching bases. The CDR3 sequence is 12 residues long. The ends were cut back, 3 bases at V and 14 bases at J, with 15 bases in the middle. CDR1 is SEHNR, CDR2 FQNEAQ, per germline (reference sequence). Here the CDR3 DNA reads TGTGCCAGCAGCTTCCTTACAGGTTCTCGGTATTTT. Translation gives CASSFLTGSRYF. The full variable domain, its missing parts supplied by reference TRBV7-9 and TRBJ2-3, is DTGVSQNPRHKITKRGQNVTFRCDPISEHNRLYWYRQTLGQGPEFLTYFQNEAQLEKSRLLSDRFSAERPKGSFSTLEIQRTEQGDSAMYLCASSFLTGSRYFGPGTRLTVL.

This clone showed up many times. The chain joins TRBV6-1 to TRBJ2-7; D is possibly TRBD1 (5 bases). Germline CDR1 reads MNHNS; CDR2 reads SASEGT. V gave up 4 bases and J gave up 5 bases, with 18 bases separating them. The CDR3 totals 15 residues. Here the CDR3 reads CASSARLPGLHEQYF. CDR3 nucleotides: TGTGCCAGCAGTGCGCGACTCCCAGGGCTCCACGAGCAGTACTTC.

CDR3 nucleotides: TGCGCCAGCAGCCAAGAAGCGCGGCAGAGTGATCAGTACTTC. Translating it yields CASSQEARQSDQYF. This chain links TRBV4-1 with TRBJ2-7, with unresolved D. This CDR3 has 14 residues. Trimming shortened V by 0 bases and J by 10 bases, and 16 bases separated the two germline ends. Per germline, CDR1 MGHRA and CDR2 YSYEKL.

Many counts were recorded for this clone. V is TRBV13 and J is TRBJ1-2; D is perhaps TRBD1 (6 bases). The germline gives CDR1 PRHDT, CDR2 FYEKMQ (reference sequence). Trimming removed 2 bases from V and 6 bases from J, with 22 bases in between. The CDR3 totals 17 residues. CDR3 sequence: CASSLYLRQAQRNGYTF. For the CDR3, the DNA is TGTGCCAGCAGCTTATACCTTAGACAGGCCCAAAGGAATGGCTACACCTTC.

This clone was recorded many times. This sequence joins TRBV7-8 and TRBJ1-5; D unresolved. Trimming cost V 5 bases and J 8 bases, with 16 bases left between them. CDR1 is SGHVS, CDR2 FQNEAQ, per germline. This CDR3 is 14 amino acids long. The CDR3 loop is CASSRDFRGEPQHF. The CDR3 DNA reads as TGTGCCAGCAGCCGTGACTTCCGCGGCGAGCCCCAGCATTTT.

This clone was detected many times. The rearrangement links TRBV6-1 to TRBJ2-7; a possible D gene is TRBD1 (6 bases). CDR1 and CDR2 from the germline V gene are MNHNS and SASEGT. V was clipped by 5 bases and J by 2 bases, with 13 bases between them. CDR3 length equals 14 residues. Written as DNA, the CDR3 is TGTGCCAGCAGTTACGCGCAGGGGACCTACGAGCAGTACTTC. As protein: CASSYAQGTYEQYF.

This clone was seen ten or more times. This same CDR3 is encoded by further DNA sequences in the sample. V usage is TRBV19 and J usage is TRBJ2-5; 7 bases fit TRBD2. Germline trimming cut 6 bases from V and 6 bases from J; bases unmatched to any gene: 13. CDR1 and CDR2 (germline): LNHDA, SQIVND (reference sequence). CDR3 length equals 15 residues. The CDR3 region has the DNA TGTGCCAGTAGCCGGTCGCGGGAGACGGTACAGACCCAGTACTTC. Protein product: CASSRSRETVQTQYF. Full variable domain (remainder filled in from reference TRBV19 and TRBJ2-5): DGGITQSPKYLFRKEGQNVTLSCEQNLNHDAMYWYRQDPGQGLRLIYYSQIVNDFQKGDIAEGYSVSREKKESFPLTVTSAQKNPTAFYLCASSRSRETVQTQYFGPGTRLLVL.

As to this clone: No conserved phenylalanine or tryptophan is present at the end of the CDR3, so a read error is the likely explanation. The limits of the CDR3 on the DNA are not certain, so only TCRdb's listed CDR3 is given. The J gene is TRBJ1-6, the V gene TRBV20-1; the table's D call of TRBD1 was not tested on the DNA. The germline V gene has CDR1 DFQATT and CDR2 SNEGSKA (reference sequence). Including both end residues, the CDR3 is 12 amino acids long. The chain's CDR3 is CSATRDHSPLLL.

CDR3 protein: CASSRVQGFTYEQYF. In nucleotides, the CDR3 is TGTGCCAGCAGCCGGGTACAGGGTTTTACCTACGAGCAGTACTTC. The chain combines TRBV6-1 with TRBJ2-7; maybe TRBD1 (6 bases). Trimming shortened V by 6 bases and J by 2 bases, and 17 bases separated the two germline ends. The CDR3 extends over 15 amino acids. The V gene's germline CDR1 is MNHNS and CDR2 SASEGT.

There are many counts of this clone. This chain uses TRBV5-5 with TRBJ2-1, with D hard to call. The V gene lost 0 bases and the J gene lost 4 bases, with 5 bases spanning the gap. This CDR3 has 13 residues. In germline, CDR1 is SGHKS, CDR2 YYEKEE (reference sequence). This CDR3 reads CASSLGDYNEQFF. The CDR3, as DNA: TGTGCCAGCAGCTTGGGGGATTACAATGAGCAGTTCTTC. Looking up the rest from reference TRBV5-5 and TRBJ2-1 gives the full variable domain: DAGVTQSPTHLIKTRGQQVTLRCSPISGHKSVSWYQQVLGQGPQFIFQYYEKEERGRGNFPDRFSARQFPNYSSELNVNALLLGDSALYLCASSLGDYNEQFFGPGTRLTVL.

This clone was picked up many times. V and J are TRBV18 and TRBJ2-1, with 9 bases identical to TRBD2. CDR3 length: 16 residues. The V segment lost 6 bases and the J segment 0 bases; nucleotides outside the gene matches: 6. Germline V gives CDR1 KGHSH, CDR2 LQKENI. The CDR3: CASSSSGMSSYNEQFF. The CDR3 DNA is TGTGCCAGCTCCTCTAGCGGGATGAGCTCCTACAATGAGCAGTTCTTC.

This clone showed up many times. A much larger clone is a single base away; this may be a read error. This sample includes further DNA sequences coding for the same CDR3. This chain links TRBV6-1 with TRBJ1-2; possible D gene TRBD1, 5 bases. Deletions cut 3 bases from V and 6 bases from J, with 20 bases between. The CDR3 length is 16 residues. Germline lookup yields CDR1 MNHNS and CDR2 SASEGT. The CDR3 protein is CASSEARGGGGDGYTF. Written as DNA, the CDR3 is TGTGCCAGCAGTGAGGCGCGCGGCGGGGGGGGGGATGGCTACACCTTC.

This clone was recorded many times. J is TRBJ1-3 and V is TRBV15, with unresolved D. The germline V and J ends were trimmed by 4 bases and 1 base, with 2 bases remaining between them. CDR1 LNHNV and CDR2 YYDKDF come from the germline V gene (reference sequence). This CDR3 contains 12 residues. This CDR3 is CATSTSGNTIYF. The CDR3 coding sequence is TGTGCCACCAGCACATCTGGAAACACCATATATTTT.

This clone was counted ten times or more. The chain has TRBV19 and TRBJ2-7, with a tentative D call TRBD2 (6 bases). Between the trimmed V and J ends, which lost 3 bases and 2 bases, there was a span of 11 bases. The CDR3 totals 14 residues. Germline CDR1 reads LNHDA; CDR2 reads SQIVND (reference sequence). For the CDR3, the DNA is TGTGCCAGTAGTATTGGGCCGGGAGCCTACGAGCAGTACTTC. Encoded protein: CASSIGPGAYEQYF.

The J gene is TRBJ2-7, the V gene TRBV6-1; possibly TRBD2 for D (6 bases). Trimming took 6 bases from V and 4 from J, leaving 16 bases between them. The V gene's germline CDR1 is MNHNS and CDR2 SASEGT. CDR3 length equals 14 residues. The CDR3 sequence is CASSAGRGPYEQYF. The CDR3 nucleotides are TGTGCCAGCAGCGCGGGACGGGGCCCTTACGAGCAGTACTTC.